One and the same sample provided the 8 T cell receptor beta chains below, sequenced in a study of neurological immune-mediated disorders. TCRdb ran MiXCR on the 5' RACE reads and lists one entry per CDR3 protein. The sample lists about 50,000 distinct CDR3 sequences, around 16% occurring once. The sequencing input was PBMCs. The receptors here all came from a man between 60 and 75 years old in good health.

This clonotype has at least ten counts. This chain joins TRBV5-1 and TRBJ1-1, with a weak D call TRBD1 (6 bases). CDR1 is SGHRS and CDR2 is YFSETQ in the germline V gene. V was clipped by 2 bases and J by 2 bases, with 13 bases between them. CDR3 size: 15 residues. The CDR3 DNA reads as TGCGCCAGCAGCTTCGGGGGGGCCACCAACACTGAAGCTTTCTTT. This codes for CASSFGGATNTEAFF.

This clonotype has at least ten counts. Here the CDR3 DNA reads TGTGCCAGCAGCTTAGCCGGGGGAACCTACGAGCAGTACTTC. Protein product: CASSLAGGTYEQYF. The chain recombines TRBV7-8 with TRBJ2-7; possibly TRBD2 for D (6 bases). Trimming took off 0 bases at V and 2 bases at J, with 8 bases between the two ends. The CDR3 has 14 residues. Germline CDR1 and CDR2: SGHVS and FQNEAQ.

A remark on this clonotype: One end of the junction fails to match germline, which may point to a read error. The genes are TRBV7-6 and TRBJ2-1; D is unclear. Looked up from germline, CDR1 is SGHVS and CDR2 is FNYEAQ. This CDR3 spans 16 amino acids. The CDR3 region is CAGSLSSRRSYNEQFF. CDR3 coding DNA: TGTGCCGGCAGCTTATCCAGCCGGAGAAGTTACAATGAGCAGTTCTTT.

This clonotype was counted ten times or more. The gene calls are TRBV7-8 and TRBJ2-1; a weak D match, TRBD2 (5 bases). In germline, CDR1 is SGHVS, CDR2 FQNEAQ. The CDR3 is 14 residues long. V shed 2 bases and J shed 11 bases, with 16 bases lying between them. CDR3 in DNA: TGTGCCAGCAGCTTAAGGTCGACGACTAACAAGCAGTTCTTC. Its protein is CASSLRSTTNKQFF.

This clonotype was detected ten times or more. V and J are TRBV7-8 and TRBJ1-4; maybe TRBD1 (5 bases). Trimming removed 5 bases from V and 4 bases from J, with 14 bases in between. Looked up from germline, CDR1 is SGHVS and CDR2 is FQNEAQ. The CDR3 extends over 15 amino acids. The CDR3: CASSLATGGNEKLFF. CDR3 DNA: TGTGCCAGCAGCCTCGCAACGGGGGGTAATGAAAAACTGTTTTTT.

This clonotype was detected many times. The J gene is TRBJ2-2, the V gene TRBV11-1; the match to TRBD2 covers 11 bases. The J segment lost 8 bases and the V segment lost 6 bases, leaving 8 bases of the junction unmatched. The CDR3 covers 15 residues. Germline V CDR1 and CDR2: SGHAT, FQDESV (reference sequence). The DNA of the CDR3 is TGTGCCAGCAGTCTAACTAGCGGGAGTCTGGGGGAGCTGTTTTTT. Translation gives CASSLTSGSLGELFF.

The sample holds many counts of this clonotype. V and J are TRBV10-3 and TRBJ2-1; 9 bases are shared with TRBD2. CDR1 and CDR2 from the germline V gene are ENHRY and SYGVKD. J was trimmed by 7 bases and V by 8 bases; bases with no gene match: 9. The CDR3 has 14 residues. The DNA for the CDR3 is TGTGCCATCTCCTCAGCGGGAGGTAATAATGAGCAGTTCTTC. Translating it yields CAISSAGGNNEQFF.

This clonotype was recorded many times. The chain combines TRBV7-2 with TRBJ1-1; D is undetermined. The CDR3 runs to 15 residues. The germline V and J ends were trimmed by 7 bases and 2 bases, with 17 bases remaining between them. CDR1 and CDR2 from the germline V gene are SGHTA and FQGNSA. The CDR3 here is CASTQSRWGNTEAFF. The DNA for the CDR3 is TGTGCCAGCACCCAATCCCGGTGGGGTAACACTGAAGCTTTCTTT.